One and the same sample provided the 6 T cell receptor beta chains below, sequenced in a study of T cells in Graves' hyperthyroidism and ophthalmopathy. RNA transcripts served as the template for amplifying TCR beta CDR3 regions. The study used the HTBI primer set for a first-round RT-PCR of the TCR CDR3. MiXCR, run by TCRdb on the multiplex PCR reads, gives a single entry per CDR3 protein. This sample has about 300,000 distinct CDR3 sequences; roughly 19% occur once, and the top ten carry approximately 37%. The specimen was blood. Receptors originate from a man in his forties or fifties with Graves' ophthalmopathy.

This clonotype has ten or more counts. The chain uses TRBV20-1 and TRBJ2-7, with D uncertain. V gave up 6 bases and J gave up 1 base, with 13 bases separating them. The germline V gene encodes CDR1 DFQATT and CDR2 SNEGSKA (reference sequence). The CDR3 sequence is 13 residues long. CDR3 bases: TGCAGTGCCCGACTGCCGGCTTCCTACGAGCAGTACTTC. It translates to CSARLPASYEQYF.

This clonotype was observed a few times. V is TRBV7-2 and J is TRBJ2-2; TRBD2 agrees at 9 bases. Germline-derived CDR1 and CDR2 are SGHTA and FQGNSA. This CDR3 is 17 amino acids long. Trimming at V came to 1 base and at J to 7 bases, leaving 10 bases not matched to a gene. Written as DNA, the CDR3 is TGTGCCAGCAGCTTAGAATCCGCTAGCGGGAAGTACGGGGAGCTGTTTTTT. Protein: CASSLESASGKYGELFF.

The V and J genes are TRBV12-3 or TRBV12-4 and TRBJ1-1; 10 positions match TRBD1. This CDR3 region has 17 residues. V dropped 6 bases and J dropped 1; count of bases not matched to a gene: 11. The CDR3 coding sequence is TGTGCCAGCAGCCCGGGACAGGGGTCACCTGGGAACACTGAAGCTTTCTTT. Protein product: CASSPGQGSPGNTEAFF.

The V call is TRBV20-1, the J call TRBJ2-7; D gene ambiguous. Germline V gives CDR1 DFQATT, CDR2 SNEGSKA (reference sequence). V lost 5 bases and J lost 2, with 7 bases in between. This CDR3 is built from 11 residues. The CDR3 DNA sequence: TGCAGTGCTCCAAATACCTACGAGCAGTACTTC. Translation: CSAPNTYEQYF.

The gene calls are TRBV3-1 and TRBJ1-4; 9 nucleotides match TRBD1. CDR1 is LGHDT and CDR2 is YNNKEL in the germline V gene (reference sequence). CDR3 length: 16 residues. After removal of 0 bases from V and 7 bases from J, the junction contained 6 bases not matched to a gene. CDR3 DNA sequence: TGTGCCAGCAGCCAAGAACAGGGGGCCTTAGTTGAAAAACTGTTTTTT. Amino acid sequence: CASSQEQGALVEKLFF.

This clonotype was seen more than once but under ten times. Here the CDR3 DNA reads TGCAGTGCTCCCTCCAGGGCAGATACGCAGTATTTT. This codes for CSAPSRADTQYF. The genes are TRBV20-1 and TRBJ2-3; the D gene is possibly TRBD1 (5 bases). CDR3 length equals 12 residues. Germline V gene lookup returns CDR1 DFQATT and CDR2 SNEGSKA (reference sequence). V was pared by 5 bases and J by 4 bases, with 10 bases between.